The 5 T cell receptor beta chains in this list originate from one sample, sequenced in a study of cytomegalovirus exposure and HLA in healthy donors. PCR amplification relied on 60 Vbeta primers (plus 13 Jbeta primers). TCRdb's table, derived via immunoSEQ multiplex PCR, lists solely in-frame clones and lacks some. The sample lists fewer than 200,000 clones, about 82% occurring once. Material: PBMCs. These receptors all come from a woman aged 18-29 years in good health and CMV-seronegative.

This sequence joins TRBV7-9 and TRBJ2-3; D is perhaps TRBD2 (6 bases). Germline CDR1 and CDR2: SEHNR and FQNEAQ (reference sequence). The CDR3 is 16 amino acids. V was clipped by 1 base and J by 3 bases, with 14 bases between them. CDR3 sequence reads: CASSLVRDWLTDTQYF. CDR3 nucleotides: TGTGCCAGCAGCTTAGTCCGGGACTGGTTGACAGATACGCAGTATTTT.

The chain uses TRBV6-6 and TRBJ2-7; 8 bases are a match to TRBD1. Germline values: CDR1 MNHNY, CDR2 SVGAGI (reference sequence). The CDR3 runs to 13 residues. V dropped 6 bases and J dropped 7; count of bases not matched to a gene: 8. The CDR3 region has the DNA TGTGCCAGCAGAGGGCAGGGGGCGCAAGAGCAGTACTTC. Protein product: CASRGQGAQEQYF.

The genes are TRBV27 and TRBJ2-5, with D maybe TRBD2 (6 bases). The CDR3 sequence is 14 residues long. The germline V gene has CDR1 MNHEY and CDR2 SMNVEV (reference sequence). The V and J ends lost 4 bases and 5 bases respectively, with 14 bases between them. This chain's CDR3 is CASSSYSGRETQYF. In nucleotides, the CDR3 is TGTGCCAGCAGTTCGTATAGCGGAAGGGAGACCCAGTACTTC.

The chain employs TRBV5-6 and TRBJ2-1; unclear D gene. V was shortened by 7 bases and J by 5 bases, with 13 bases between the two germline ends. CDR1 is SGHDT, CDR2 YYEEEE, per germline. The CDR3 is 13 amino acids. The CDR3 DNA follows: TGTGCCAGCTCGTCCCTCGGTAACAATGAGCAGTTCTTC. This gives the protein CASSSLGNNEQFF.

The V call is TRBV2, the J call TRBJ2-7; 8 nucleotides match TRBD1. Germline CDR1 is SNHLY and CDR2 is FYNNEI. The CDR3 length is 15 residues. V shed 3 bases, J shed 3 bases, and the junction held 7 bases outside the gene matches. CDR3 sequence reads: CASSDSRDRFYEQYF. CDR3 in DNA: TGTGCCAGCAGTGACTCCAGGGACAGGTTCTACGAGCAGTACTTC.